Shown below are 10 T cell receptor beta chains from a single sample sequenced in a study of beta chain features in type 1 diabetes. The investigators reverse transcribed all of the isolated RNA, so they sequenced expressed TCRB transcripts. Here immunoSEQ multiplex PCR was the method, and the copy in TCRdb shows in-frame clones only, minus some. The sample has 130,000 or so clones; around a tenth are singletons. Sequencing was carried out using central memory CD4+ T cells from blood. Source of these receptors: a woman in her thirties or forties in good health.

The chain recombines TRBV25-1 with TRBJ2-3, with TRBD2 matching over 10 bases. Per the germline V gene, CDR1 is MGHDK and CDR2 is SYGVNS. The CDR3 length is 16 residues. Unmatched junction bases numbered 4, after V lost 3 bases and J lost 1 base. CDR3 amino acids: CASSDPGTSGTDTQYF. The DNA for the CDR3 is TGTGCCAGCAGTGATCCCGGGACTAGCGGCACAGATACGCAGTATTTT.

This clone was recorded a few times. The rearrangement links TRBV4-2 to TRBJ2-5; 10 nucleotides align to TRBD2. Germline assignment: CDR1 LGHNA and CDR2 YNFKEQ. Trimming cost V 3 bases and J 2 bases; bases outside gene matches: 9. The CDR3 is made up of 17 amino acids. This CDR3 is CASSQGAGGPTQETQYF. In DNA, the CDR3 is TGTGCCAGCAGCCAGGGAGCGGGGGGGCCGACACAAGAGACCCAGTACTTC.

There are a few counts of this clone. This chain's CDR3 is CASRQVMNTEAFF. The CDR3 nucleotides are TGTGCCAGCAGACAGGTCATGAACACTGAAGCTTTCTTT. The chain links TRBV6-6 to TRBJ1-1; the D gene is possibly TRBD1 (5 bases). This CDR3 has 13 residues. V lost 6 bases and J lost 0, with 8 bases in between. In germline, CDR1 is MNHNY, CDR2 SVGAGI (reference sequence).

The sample holds many counts of this clone. V usage is TRBV7-8 and J usage is TRBJ2-5, with D perhaps TRBD2 (5 bases). Trimming stripped 3 bases from V and 3 bases from J, with 11 bases between. The germline V gene encodes CDR1 SGHVS and CDR2 FQNEAQ. CDR3 length equals 14 residues. DNA for the CDR3: TGTGCCAGCAGCTTGCGGGCGACCGAAGAGACCCAGTACTTC. It encodes CASSLRATEETQYF.

The chain uses TRBV6-5 and TRBJ1-1, with TRBD1 matching 7 bases. CDR1 is MNHEY, CDR2 SVGAGI, per germline. V lost 1 base to trimming and J lost 0 bases; unmatched junction nucleotides: 2. This CDR3 has 15 amino acids. CDR3 region: CASSYLTGMNTEAFF. The CDR3 bases are TGTGCCAGCAGTTACTTGACAGGGATGAACACTGAAGCTTTCTTT.

The sample holds a few counts of this clone. The genes are TRBV9 and TRBJ2-3, with 7 positions matching TRBD1. CDR1 is SGDLS and CDR2 is YYNGEE in the germline V gene. The CDR3 has 14 amino acids. Losses at the gene ends were 3 bases for V and 4 bases for J; bases not matched to a gene: 5. The CDR3: CASSASGQSDTQYF. CDR3 nucleotides: TGTGCCAGCAGCGCCTCGGGACAGTCAGATACGCAGTATTTT.

This clone occurred many times. The V gene is TRBV5-1, the J gene TRBJ2-7, with D perhaps matching TRBD1 (6 bases). CDR1 and CDR2 from the germline V gene are SGHRS and YFSETQ. There are 14 residues in the CDR3. V was cut by 3 bases and J by 6 bases, with 16 bases left in between. Here the CDR3 reads CASSSDPGTSEQYF. CDR3 bases: TGCGCCAGCAGCTCAGACCCCGGGACAAGCGAGCAGTACTTC.

This clone was observed a handful of times. Germline and junction disagree at one end, which may indicate a read error. The chain uses TRBV4-3 and TRBJ2-4, with TRBD1 matching 7 bases. CDR1 is LGHNA and CDR2 is YSLEER in the germline V gene. This CDR3 is 20 amino acids long. This chain's CDR3 is CASSQDHRARGTLARNIQYF. DNA for the CDR3: TGCGCCAGCAGCCAAGATCATCGGGCCAGGGGGACCTTAGCCAGAAACATTCAGTACTTC.

The chain is built from TRBV27 and TRBJ1-6; the D gene is possibly TRBD1 (5 bases). Deletions cut 5 bases from V and 8 bases from J, with 10 bases between. The CDR3 has 13 residues. CDR1 and CDR2 (germline): MNHEY, SMNVEV (reference sequence). For the CDR3, the DNA is TGTGCCAGCAGTCCGGTCAGGGATTCACCCCTCCACTTT. It is translated as CASSPVRDSPLHF.

The chain is built from TRBV6-4 and TRBJ2-7, with 8 positions matching TRBD1. The CDR3 has 15 amino acids. CDR1 is MRHNA and CDR2 is SNTAGT in the germline V gene. The ends lost 6 bases at V and 3 bases at J; junction bases unmatched: 10. The CDR3 is CASREPQGAHYEQYF. DNA of the CDR3: TGTGCCAGCAGGGAACCTCAGGGGGCCCACTACGAGCAGTACTTC.